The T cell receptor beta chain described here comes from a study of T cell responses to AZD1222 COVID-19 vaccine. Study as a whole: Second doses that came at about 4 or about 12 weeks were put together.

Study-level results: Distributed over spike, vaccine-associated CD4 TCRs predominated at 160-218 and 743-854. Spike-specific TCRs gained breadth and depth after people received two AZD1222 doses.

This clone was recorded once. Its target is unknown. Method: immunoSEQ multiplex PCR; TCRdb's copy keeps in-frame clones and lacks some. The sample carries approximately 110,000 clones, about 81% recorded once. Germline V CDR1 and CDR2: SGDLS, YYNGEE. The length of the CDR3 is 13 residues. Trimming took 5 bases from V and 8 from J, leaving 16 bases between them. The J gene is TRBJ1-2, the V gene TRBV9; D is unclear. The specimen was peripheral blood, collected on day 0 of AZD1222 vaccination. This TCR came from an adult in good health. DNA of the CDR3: TGTGCCAGCAGACCTACCCTAGGGCTGGGCTACACCTTC. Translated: CASRPTLGLGYTF.